This passage covers 4 T cell receptor beta chains from one sample sequenced in a study of a mutant IDH1 vaccine in newly diagnosed glioma. Clones were read by immunoSEQ multiplex PCR, and TCRdb kept only the in-frame ones, dropping some. Seen here are about 54,000 clones, around four fifths observed once, and the top ten hold more than 3%. These receptors have no known antigen. Documented time point: week 47, end of study. What each vaccine dose contained was 300 ug of mutant IDH1 20-mer peptide, accompanied by topical imiquimod. This specimen consisted of PBMCs, obtained from a glioma patient whose treatment included an IDH1 peptide vaccine. Source of these receptors: a woman aged 45-60 years with glioma.

The chain employs TRBV5-1 and TRBJ1-1; TRBD1 is a possible D gene (6 bases). The CDR3 sequence is 18 residues long. The germline V gene encodes CDR1 SGHRS and CDR2 YFSETQ. V shed 0 bases and J shed 1 base, with 19 bases lying between them. In nucleotides, the CDR3 is TGCGCCAGCAGCTTGGACCTTCCATACGGACAGACGAACACTGAAGCTTTCTTT. Residues: CASSLDLPYGQTNTEAFF.

The chain combines TRBV12-5 with TRBJ2-2; TRBD2 agrees at 8 bases. CDR3 size: 17 residues. Trimming at V came to 4 bases and at J to 4 bases, leaving 11 bases not matched to a gene. CDR1 and CDR2 from the germline V gene are LGHNT and FRNRAP. CDR3 protein: CASGSRGSGGFTGELFF. For the CDR3, the DNA is TGTGCTAGTGGTTCCCGGGGGAGCGGGGGATTCACCGGGGAGCTGTTTTTT.

This chain connects TRBV5-1 to TRBJ1-2; 11 bases fit TRBD1. There are 17 residues in the CDR3. V gave up 4 bases and J gave up 4 bases; unmatched junction bases: 12. From germline, CDR1 is SGHRS and CDR2 YFSETQ. This chain's CDR3 is CASSLNGQGAGFYGYTF. CDR3 nucleotide sequence: TGCGCCAGCAGCCTTAATGGACAGGGGGCGGGTTTCTATGGCTACACCTTC.

The chain couples TRBV6-6 to TRBJ1-5, with D maybe TRBD1 (5 bases). Germline V lookup: CDR1 MNHNY, CDR2 SVGAGI (reference sequence). Between the trimmed V and J ends, which lost 8 bases and 15 bases, there was a span of 17 bases. The CDR3 length is 11 residues. The CDR3 spells CASGPGGTWHF. The CDR3 nucleotides are TGTGCCAGCGGCCCTGGGGGGACGTGGCATTTT.